This TCR beta chain was sequenced during a study of graft-versus-host responses after intestinal transplantation. This table comes from immunoSEQ multiplex PCR, and its TCRdb copy is limited to in-frame clones, with some not included. The sample holds about 85,000 clones, around 90% seen once. Study findings and constraints: Analysis identified GvH clones in recipient marrow, with some appearing first in ileum or blood. Elevated graft-versus-host to host-versus-graft clonal ratios in allografts were recorded for patients with graft-donor T cell macrochimerism.

For this clone: Its antigen remains unknown. An end of the junction differs from the germline gene, which may be a read error.

In germline, CDR1 is MGHRA, CDR2 YSYEKL. The CDR3 has 13 residues. V gene TRBV4-1 combines with J gene TRBJ2-1; TRBD2 matches at 9 bases. The source material was unstimulated CD8+ T cells sorted from spleen or lymph node cells, sampled before transplant. This TCR derives from a human donor who was the organ donor for an intestinal transplant. The CDR3 reads CASGQVAGDEQFF. CDR3 nucleotides: TGCGCCAGCGGCCAAGTAGCGGGGGATGAGCAGTTCTTC.